This entry lists 12 T cell receptor beta chains sequenced from one sample in a study of control samples from healthy donors and cancer patients. Sequencing used immunoSEQ multiplex PCR; TCRdb keeps in-frame clones, though not all of them. The sample shows about 410,000 clones, over 75% of them seen only once. Material: PBMCs. The receptor source for this set is a middle-aged man with head and neck cancer.

On this clone itself: Other DNA sequences from this sample encode an identical CDR3 as well. V usage is TRBV12-3 or TRBV12-4 and J usage is TRBJ2-3, with D tentatively TRBD2 (5 bases). Deletions cut 6 bases from V and 6 bases from J, with 7 bases between. The CDR3 consists of 11 residues. The CDR3 DNA sequence: TGTGCCAGCAGCCTAGCCGATACGCAGTATTTT. It translates to CASSLADTQYF.

The V call is TRBV16, the J call TRBJ2-1, with D hard to call. Germline V gene data show CDR1 as KGHSY and CDR2 as FQNENV. The length of the CDR3 is 16 residues. Trimming shortened V by 1 base and J by 5 bases, and 15 bases separated the two germline ends. The CDR3 coding sequence is TGTGCCAGCAGCCAATTTGGATCCAGTTCTGACAATGAGCAGTTCTTC. Its protein product is CASSQFGSSSDNEQFF.

The chain employs TRBV12-3 or TRBV12-4 and TRBJ1-1, with D unclear. CDR3 length: 12 amino acids. Deletions cut 7 bases from V and 6 bases from J, with 12 bases between. The CDR3: CASTGDLAEAFF. The DNA of the CDR3 is TGTGCCAGCACCGGCGACTTAGCTGAAGCTTTCTTT.

V usage is TRBV10-1 and J usage is TRBJ2-3; 8 bases align to TRBD2. V lost 7 bases, J lost 3 bases, and 3 bases stayed unmatched. Germline-derived CDR1 and CDR2 are WNHNN and SYGVQD (reference sequence). The length of the CDR3 is 13 residues. Here the CDR3 reads CASKSGGTDTQYF. The CDR3 DNA reads as TGCGCCAGCAAGTCGGGGGGGACAGATACGCAGTATTTT.

CDR3 residues: CASSEGWNTEAFF. The CDR3 DNA follows: TGTGCCAGCAGTGAAGGGTGGAACACTGAAGCTTTCTTT. The chain uses TRBV2 and TRBJ1-1; D unclear. This CDR3 is built from 13 residues. Trimming removed 1 base from V and 1 base from J, with 4 bases in between. Germline V gene lookup returns CDR1 SNHLY and CDR2 FYNNEI. Full variable domain (remainder filled in from reference TRBV2 and TRBJ1-1): EPEVTQTPSHQVTQMGQEVILRCVPISNHLYFYWYRQILGQKVEFLVSFYNNEISEKSEIFDDQFSVERPDGSNFTLKIRSTKLEDSAMYFCASSEGWNTEAFFGQGTRLTVV.

This clone was seen only a few times. This rearrangement joins TRBV30 to TRBJ1-3; the D gene is possibly TRBD1 (5 bases). The CDR3 covers 16 residues. Trimming shortened V by 0 bases and J by 0 bases, and 12 bases separated the two germline ends. The germline gives CDR1 GTSNPN, CDR2 SVGIG (reference sequence). The CDR3 here is CAWSVDSRTSGNTIYF. The CDR3 coding sequence is TGTGCCTGGAGTGTTGACAGTCGAACCTCTGGAAACACCATATATTTT. The full variable domain, rest sourced from reference TRBV30 and TRBJ1-3, is SQTIHQWPATLVQPVGSPLSLECTVEGTSNPNLYWYRQAAGRGLQLLFYSVGIGQISSEVPQNLSASRPQDRQFILSSKKLLLSDSGFYLCAWSVDSRTSGNTIYFGEGSWLTVV.

This chain links TRBV9 with TRBJ2-2; a weak D match, TRBD1 (5 bases). V lost 4 bases and J lost 6, with 10 bases in between. Germline CDR1 is SGDLS and CDR2 is YYNGEE. The CDR3 is made up of 13 amino acids. Written as DNA, the CDR3 is TGTGCCAGCAGCCAAGGGGCGGCCGGGGAGCTGTTTTTT. This encodes CASSQGAAGELFF.

The chain uses TRBV18 and TRBJ2-5; D is ambiguous. The CDR3 loop spans 19 amino acids. Germline V gene lookup returns CDR1 KGHSH and CDR2 LQKENI. V shed 1 base and J shed 4 bases, with 25 bases lying between them. The CDR3 bases are TGTGCCAGCTCACCACTAGGTTTAGGGTTTGGAATATCCAGAGAGACCCAGTACTTC. Protein sequence: CASSPLGLGFGISRETQYF.

The rearrangement uses TRBV4-1 and TRBJ2-7; 7 bases agree with TRBD1. Trimming cost V 1 base and J 5 bases; bases outside gene matches: 8. CDR1 is MGHRA and CDR2 is YSYEKL in the germline V gene. CDR3 length: 15 residues. The CDR3: CASSQVLAGGNEQYF. For the CDR3, the DNA is TGCGCCAGCAGCCAAGTGTTGGCAGGGGGTAACGAGCAGTACTTC.

V gene TRBV2 combines with J gene TRBJ2-5; weak D call: TRBD1 (5 bases). V was shortened by 6 bases and J by 4 bases, with 12 bases between the two germline ends. CDR3 length: 13 amino acids. The germline V gene has CDR1 SNHLY and CDR2 FYNNEI. The CDR3 region has the DNA TGTGCCAGCAGGATTCAGGGAACAGAGACCCAGTACTTC. It yields the protein CASRIQGTETQYF.

The gene calls are TRBV2 and TRBJ1-3, with 8 bases that match TRBD1. V dropped 5 bases and J dropped 3; count of bases not matched to a gene: 12. The CDR3 has 17 amino acids. From germline, CDR1 is SNHLY and CDR2 FYNNEI. The CDR3 DNA is TGTGCCAGCAGTCCAGAAAGACAGGGGCGCGGTGGAAACACCATATATTTT. Protein sequence: CASSPERQGRGGNTIYF.

As regards this clone: The same CDR3 is also encoded by other DNA sequences in this sample. V usage is TRBV5-6 and J usage is TRBJ2-1; the D is unclear. From germline, CDR1 is SGHDT and CDR2 YYEEEE. V shed 0 bases and J shed 7 bases, with 5 bases lying between them. This CDR3 comprises 12 residues. The CDR3 region is CASSLGGNEQFF. The CDR3 DNA reads TGTGCCAGCAGCTTGGGGGGAAATGAGCAGTTCTTC.